The sequence of this TCR beta chain was determined in a study of shared clonotypes between healthy human individuals. The overall study: Researchers assigned three CD4 naive, three CD4 memory, two CD8 naive and one CD8 memory plate to each donor.

Sequenced by immunoSEQ multiplex PCR; TCRdb stores in-frame clones only, minus some. The sample shows roughly 590,000 clones, over 95% of them seen only once. About this clone itself: Its target is not known. The same CDR3 also results from other DNA sequences found in this sample.

Naive CD8 cells lacked CD45RO and underwent positive selection for CCR7, leaving out terminally differentiated effector memory CD45RA+ cells. Findings and limits, study-wide: Some clonotypes were shared by all four sorted-subset donors, while others were not shared. The non-shared ones had lower generation probabilities than the shared ones.

The germline V and J ends were trimmed by 5 bases and 7 bases, with 18 bases remaining between them. Germline V gene data show CDR1 as SGHAT and CDR2 as FQDESV (reference sequence). The CDR3 runs 15 residues. Sequencing was carried out using naive CD8+ T cells sorted from blood. The origin of this receptor is a woman aged 30 to 39 in good health. The chain uses TRBV11-1 and TRBJ1-5; a weak D match, TRBD1 (5 bases). In DNA form, the CDR3 reads TGTGCCAGCAGCCCACAGGCCTTTCTTGGGCAGCCCCAGCATTTT. It translates to CASSPQAFLGQPQHF.